Reported below is one TCR beta chain. Antigen unknown. This table comes from immunoSEQ multiplex PCR, and its TCRdb copy is limited to in-frame clones, with some not included. The table records fewer than 80,000 clones, approximately 91% of them present only once. Patients had received no treatment within the previous three months. The source of the sample is a study of resident and recirculating memory T cells in vitiligo. About the study: Samples were epidermis from two lesional and two nonlesional sites, plus PBMCs. Overall study findings and caveats: Clonality differed among vitiligo lesions, with no unique dominant clone.

The CDR3 is made up of 16 amino acids. Germline V gene data show CDR1 as SNHLY and CDR2 as FYNNEI. With 2 bases removed from V and 0 bases from J, the gap between germline ends came to 12 bases. This receptor was identified in a male donor with vitiligo. The V gene is TRBV2, the J gene TRBJ2-3; D not resolved. What was sequenced was blood. The CDR3 reads CASSEMGLLSTDTQYF. The CDR3, as DNA: TGTGCCAGCAGTGAAATGGGCCTATTAAGCACAGATACGCAGTATTTT.